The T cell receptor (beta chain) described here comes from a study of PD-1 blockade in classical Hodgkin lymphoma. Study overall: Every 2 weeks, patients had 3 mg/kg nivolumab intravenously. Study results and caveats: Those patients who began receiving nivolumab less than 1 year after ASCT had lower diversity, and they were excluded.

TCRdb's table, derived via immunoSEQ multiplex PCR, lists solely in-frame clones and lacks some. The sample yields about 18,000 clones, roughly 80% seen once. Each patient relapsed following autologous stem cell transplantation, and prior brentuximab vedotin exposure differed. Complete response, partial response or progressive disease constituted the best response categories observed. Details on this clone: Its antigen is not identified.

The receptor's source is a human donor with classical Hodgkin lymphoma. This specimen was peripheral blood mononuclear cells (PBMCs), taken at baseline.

CDR3 amino acids: CASSFLAGVRETQYF. The CDR3 bases are TGTGCCAGCAGTTTTCTAGCGGGAGTAAGGGAGACCCAGTACTTC. V gene TRBV2 combines with J gene TRBJ2-5; TRBD2 aligns across 10 bases. The V segment lost 5 bases and the J segment 5 bases; nucleotides outside the gene matches: 8. Looked up from germline, CDR1 is SNHLY and CDR2 is FYNNEI. The CDR3 is made up of 15 amino acids. The whole variable domain, remainder taken from reference TRBV2 and TRBJ2-5, is EPEVTQTPSHQVTQMGQEVILRCVPISNHLYFYWYRQILGQKVEFLVSFYNNEISEKSEIFDDQFSVERPDGSNFTLKIRSTKLEDSAMYFCASSFLAGVRETQYFGPGTRLLVL.